This T cell receptor (beta chain) was captured in a study of T cells expressing NK-cell markers. Across the whole study: Most of the eight sequenced donors were HCMV-seropositive; one was seronegative. Study conclusions and caveats: There remained a lack of clarity about HCMV specificity of expanded NKG2C+ T cell clones. In several donors, dominant clonotypes made up about 25-60.1% of CD3+CD56-NKG2C+ cells.

Note on this clonotype: The target antigen is unknown.

The CDR3 runs 15 residues. Germline V lookup: CDR1 MNHEY, CDR2 SVGAGI. TCRdb reanalyzed the 5' RACE reads, giving one entry per CDR3 protein sequence and no DNA. Listed are fewer than 400,000 distinct CDR3 sequences; around 11% falls within the top ten. The sequenced material came from blood T cells: a sorted CD56 or NKG2C T cell subset, CD4+ or CD8+ T cells, or bulk PBMC T cells (not recorded which). This rearrangement joins TRBV6-5 to TRBJ2-2; TCRdb's assignment of TRBD1 cannot be checked, as there is no DNA. This TCR was sampled from a woman aged 45-65 years in good health. CDR3 protein: CASSIFRGLTGELFF.